One sample yielded the 8 T cell receptor beta chains listed below, sequenced in a study of cytomegalovirus exposure and HLA in healthy donors. PCR amplification relied on 60 Vbeta primers (plus 13 Jbeta primers). The data were produced by immunoSEQ multiplex PCR, yet TCRdb's version contains in-frame clones alone and is incomplete. The table lists approximately 120,000 clones, about 78% of them singletons. The material sequenced was PBMCs. These receptors came from a female donor in good health and CMV-seronegative.

The DNA of the CDR3 is TGTGCCACCAGCAGAGACAAGACAGGGACCGGGGAGCTGTTTTTT. Protein: CATSRDKTGTGELFF. The V call is TRBV15, the J call TRBJ2-2; 7 nucleotides match TRBD1. J gave up 5 bases and V 0 bases, and 3 bases lay outside the gene matches. Germline V gene lookup returns CDR1 LNHNV and CDR2 YYDKDF (reference sequence). The CDR3 sequence is 15 residues long.

The chain carries TRBV6-6 and TRBJ2-3, with a possible D match to TRBD1 (6 bases). This CDR3 comprises 15 residues. V was cut by 6 bases and J by 2 bases, with 15 bases left in between. Germline V gene data show CDR1 as MNHNY and CDR2 as SVGAGI (reference sequence). This chain's CDR3 is CASSYIQGSTDTQYF. The CDR3 nucleotides are TGTGCCAGCAGCTATATACAGGGCTCCACAGATACGCAGTATTTT.

The chain uses TRBV2 and TRBJ2-7; D not resolved. Between the trimmed V and J ends, which lost 8 bases and 0 bases, there was a span of 14 bases. There are 14 residues in the CDR3. Germline values: CDR1 SNHLY, CDR2 FYNNEI. CDR3 DNA: TGTGCCAGCTCTGCACCATCCTACTCCTACGAGCAGTACTTC. Translation gives CASSAPSYSYEQYF.

The CDR3 sequence is CATSRGGTGGYGYTF. The DNA for the CDR3 is TGTGCCACCAGCAGAGGGGGGACAGGAGGCTATGGCTACACCTTC. The rearrangement uses TRBV15 and TRBJ1-2, with 8 bases aligning to TRBD1. This CDR3 spans 15 amino acids. Per the germline V gene, CDR1 is LNHNV and CDR2 is YYDKDF (reference sequence). V shed 1 base, J shed 4 bases, and the junction held 5 bases outside the gene matches.

This clone was seen only once. J is TRBJ1-1 and V is TRBV28; possibly TRBD1 for D (5 bases). With 8 bases removed from V and 5 bases from J, the gap between germline ends came to 24 bases. CDR3 length equals 16 residues. Germline assignment: CDR1 MDHEN and CDR2 SYDVKM. CDR3 loop: CASSMGWGEIVTEAFF. The CDR3 DNA sequence: TGTGCCAGCTCTATGGGTTGGGGGGAAATTGTTACTGAAGCTTTCTTT. The whole variable domain, remainder taken from reference TRBV28 and TRBJ1-1, is DVKVTQSSRYLVKRTGEKVFLECVQDMDHENMFWYRQDPGLGLRLIYFSYDVKMKEKGDIPEGYSVSREKKERFSLILESASTNQTSMYLCASSMGWGEIVTEAFFGQGTRLTVV.

In this sample, this clone turned up a few times. The chain has TRBV4-1 and TRBJ2-5; TRBD1 might be the D (5 bases). CDR1 and CDR2 (germline): MGHRA, YSYEKL. This CDR3 has 13 residues. Trimming cost V 5 bases and J 5 bases, with 12 bases left between them. The CDR3 DNA reads as TGCGCCAGCAGCAAGGGGTTGGTTGAGACCCAGTACTTC. Residues: CASSKGLVETQYF.

The rearrangement links TRBV12-2 to TRBJ2-7; the DNA was not compared with TRBD1, the D call given in the table. TRBV12-2 is recorded as a pseudogene. The CDR3 runs to 15 residues. CDR3 amino acids: CASRLVPRGPREQYF. For the CDR3, the DNA is TGTGCAAGTCGCTTAGTTCCGAGGGGGCCTCGCGAGCAGTACTTC.

The sample holds one count of this clone. This sequence joins TRBV28 and TRBJ2-7; 10 bases are a match to TRBD2. Germline V lookup: CDR1 MDHEN, CDR2 SYDVKM. The CDR3 sequence is 15 residues long. Trimming took 6 bases from V and 4 from J; bases not matched to a gene: 9. The CDR3 sequence: CASRFVSGRAYEQYF. CDR3 DNA: TGTGCCAGCAGATTCGTAAGCGGGAGGGCTTACGAGCAGTACTTC. The full variable domain, its missing parts supplied by reference TRBV28 and TRBJ2-7, is DVKVTQSSRYLVKRTGEKVFLECVQDMDHENMFWYRQDPGLGLRLIYFSYDVKMKEKGDIPEGYSVSREKKERFSLILESASTNQTSMYLCASRFVSGRAYEQYFGPGTRLTVT.